This T cell receptor beta chain was sequenced in a study of blood T cell repertoires in COVID-19. Patients in Seattle were enrolled during active infection, then followed longitudinally. The method was immunoSEQ multiplex PCR; TCRdb's version includes in-frame clones alone and lacks a portion of them. In the table there are about 210,000 clones, approximately 80% of which are singletons. This clone has just a few counts. The junction shows a germline mismatch at one end, possibly a read error. This CDR3 contains 12 residues. Per germline, CDR1 SGDLS and CDR2 YYNGEE. The sequencing input was peripheral blood. V is TRBV9 and J is TRBJ1-6; a possible D gene is TRBD1 (5 bases). The clonotype was recovered from a woman older than 75 with COVID-19, enrolled during active disease. CDR3 in DNA: TGTGCCTGCAGGGCGGAAAGTTCACCCCTCCACTTT. This translates into CACRAESSPLHF.